The next 20 T cell receptor beta chains were all read from a single sample in a study of blood T cell repertoires in COVID-19. Repertoires were generated with immunoSEQ multiplex PCR, while TCRdb's copy carries only in-frame clones and drops some. In the table there are about 98,000 clones, 70% to 85% of which are singletons. The source material was peripheral blood. These receptors were obtained from a man in his 70s with active or convalescent COVID-19.

About this clone itself: The sample holds other DNA sequences that translate to the same CDR3. V gene TRBV11-2 combines with J gene TRBJ1-5, with D unresolved. The CDR3 has 13 amino acids. Per the germline V gene, CDR1 is SGHAT and CDR2 is FQNNGV. V was trimmed by 0 bases and J by 4 bases, leaving 4 bases between them. The CDR3 nucleotides read TGTGCCAGCAGCTTAGACAGGAATCAGCCCCAGCATTTT. As protein: CASSLDRNQPQHF. The entire variable domain, with the rest obtained from reference TRBV11-2 and TRBJ1-5, is as follows: EAGVAQSPRYKIIEKRQSVAFWCNPISGHATLYWYQQILGQGPKLLIQFQNNGVVDDSQLPKDRFSAERLKGVDSTLKIQPAKLEDSAVYLCASSLDRNQPQHFGDGTRLSIL.

This clone has only a few counts. The chain joins TRBV10-1 to TRBJ2-7, with a possible D match to TRBD2 (5 bases). The CDR3 length is 14 residues. The ends were cut back, 3 bases at V and 5 bases at J, with 14 bases in the middle. CDR1 is WNHNN and CDR2 is SYGVQD in the germline V gene (reference sequence). The CDR3 here is CASSDGVGVHEQYF. In DNA form, the CDR3 reads TGCGCCAGCAGTGATGGGGTCGGGGTCCACGAGCAGTACTTC.

This clone turned up a few times. The chain recombines TRBV4-2 with TRBJ1-2; D is undetermined. The CDR3 spans 13 residues. Looked up from germline, CDR1 is LGHNA and CDR2 is YNFKEQ. With 0 bases removed from V and 7 bases from J, the gap between germline ends came to 9 bases. CDR3 residues: CASSQDLTGGYTF. As DNA, the CDR3 is TGTGCCAGCAGCCAAGATCTGACGGGTGGCTACACCTTC.

The chain couples TRBV29-1 to TRBJ2-7; weak D call: TRBD1 (6 bases). Germline CDR1 is SQVTM and CDR2 is ANQGSEA. This CDR3 has 13 residues. Trimming cost V 4 bases and J 2 bases, with 12 bases left between them. The CDR3 DNA reads as TGCAGCGTTGCTTGGGGGCTCACCTACGAGCAGTACTTC. It is translated as CSVAWGLTYEQYF.

This clone has a handful of counts. V and J are TRBV2 and TRBJ2-3, with a tentative D call TRBD2 (6 bases). V shed 4 bases and J shed 3 bases, with 14 bases lying between them. The CDR3 spans 15 residues. Germline-derived CDR1 and CDR2 are SNHLY and FYNNEI. CDR3 DNA sequence: TGTGCCAGCAGTGTAGCGGCGGTTCGGACAGATACGCAGTATTTT. Translated, it gives CASSVAAVRTDTQYF.

This sequence joins TRBV18 and TRBJ1-2; D may be TRBD1 (5 bases). V lost 3 bases and J lost 10, with 18 bases in between. From germline, CDR1 is KGHSH and CDR2 LQKENI. The CDR3 is 14 amino acids. The CDR3 region has the DNA TGTGCCAGCTCACCCGGGTTTGGGGCTGCAAACTACACCTTC. Protein product: CASSPGFGAANYTF.

The chain links TRBV4-2 to TRBJ2-1, with 12 bases matching TRBD2. The junction had 2 bases not matched to a gene; V was cut back by 4 bases and J by 7 bases. Germline CDR1 reads LGHNA; CDR2 reads YNFKEQ. This CDR3 contains 14 residues. The CDR3 nucleotides are TGTGCCAGCAGCCCACTAGCGGGGGGAAATGAGCAGTTCTTC. Amino acids: CASSPLAGGNEQFF.

CDR3 sequence: CARSRDRRNTGELFF. In DNA, the CDR3 is TGTGCCAGGTCACGGGACAGGCGGAACACCGGGGAGCTGTTTTTT. The gene calls are TRBV2 and TRBJ2-2; TRBD1 matches at 8 bases. The germline V gene encodes CDR1 SNHLY and CDR2 FYNNEI. Trimming removed 9 bases from V and 1 base from J; junction bases left unmatched: 7. The CDR3 spans 15 residues.

The rearrangement joins TRBV5-1 to TRBJ1-4; no reliable D call. Trimming took off 0 bases at V and 0 bases at J, with 6 bases between the two ends. This CDR3 spans 15 amino acids. Germline CDR1 and CDR2: SGHRS and YFSETQ. The CDR3 reads CASSLAFATNEKLFF. In nucleotides, the CDR3 is TGCGCCAGCAGCTTGGCCTTTGCAACTAATGAAAAACTGTTTTTT. Combining the CDR3 with reference TRBV5-1 and TRBJ1-4 gives the whole variable domain KAGVTQTPRYLIKTRGQQVTLSCSPISGHRSVSWYQQTPGQGLQFLFEYFSETQRNKGNFPGRFSGRQFSNSRSEMNVSTLELGDSALYLCASSLAFATNEKLFFGSGTQLSVL.

This clone was detected only once. The gene calls are TRBV19 and TRBJ1-5; TRBD1 agrees at 7 bases. The germline V gene encodes CDR1 LNHDA and CDR2 SQIVND (reference sequence). J was trimmed by 0 bases and V by 5 bases; bases with no gene match: 10. The CDR3 sequence is 17 residues long. The CDR3 DNA reads TGTGCCAGTAGTCAGGGGGTCACGAGTATTAGCAATCAGCCCCAGCATTTT. Its translation: CASSQGVTSISNQPQHF.

This clone was seen many times. V usage is TRBV4-2 and J usage is TRBJ1-4; TRBD1 aligns across 8 bases. Germline V lookup: CDR1 LGHNA, CDR2 YNFKEQ. Trimming at V came to 0 bases and at J to 3 bases, leaving 3 bases not matched to a gene. CDR3 length: 16 residues. The CDR3, as DNA: TGTGCCAGCAGCCAAGATCCGACAGGGGCTAATGAAAAACTGTTTTTT. Its protein product is CASSQDPTGANEKLFF.

The V call is TRBV6-5, the J call TRBJ1-1, with D hard to call. The germline V and J ends were trimmed by 6 bases and 0 bases, with 8 bases remaining between them. CDR3 length: 13 residues. From germline, CDR1 is MNHEY and CDR2 SVGAGI. The CDR3 bases are TGTGCCAGCAGGGGCAATCTGAACACTGAAGCTTTCTTT. This translates into CASRGNLNTEAFF.

The chain has TRBV6-5 and TRBJ1-2; D remains ambiguous. Per germline, CDR1 MNHEY and CDR2 SVGAGI. Trimming removed 6 bases from V and 7 bases from J, with 15 bases in between. There are 13 residues in the CDR3. The CDR3 region is CASRDPLDFGYTF. Here the CDR3 DNA reads TGTGCCAGCAGGGATCCCCTGGACTTTGGCTACACCTTC.

V and J are TRBV24-1 and TRBJ2-1; tentative D call: TRBD2 (6 bases). V dropped 2 bases and J dropped 7 bases, with 11 bases sitting between them. This CDR3 is built from 14 residues. Germline CDR1 KGHDR, CDR2 SFDVKD. Written as DNA, the CDR3 is TGTGCCACCAGTGATTATAGGGCGGGGAATGAGCAGTTCTTC. This sequence encodes CATSDYRAGNEQFF.

This chain joins TRBV19 and TRBJ2-7, with D tentatively TRBD1 (5 bases). This CDR3 region has 14 residues. Germline CDR1 is LNHDA and CDR2 is SQIVND (reference sequence). The V gene lost 5 bases and the J gene lost 2 bases, with 13 bases spanning the gap. CDR3 nucleotides: TGTGCCAGTAGTTTTTACGAAGGGGCCTACGAGCAGTACTTC. This translates into CASSFYEGAYEQYF.

The genes are TRBV5-1 and TRBJ2-5; 7 bases agree with TRBD2. The trim removed 4 bases at V and 2 bases at J, leaving 5 bases unmatched. The CDR3 has 14 residues. Germline CDR1 reads SGHRS; CDR2 reads YFSETQ. DNA of the CDR3: TGCGCCAGCAGCGTTAGCGGGTCGCAAGAGACCCAGTACTTC. Translation: CASSVSGSQETQYF.

The V and J genes are TRBV11-2 and TRBJ1-1; maybe TRBD1 (5 bases). The CDR3 sequence is 14 residues long. The germline V gene encodes CDR1 SGHAT and CDR2 FQNNGV. The ends were cut back, 5 bases at V and 4 bases at J, with 14 bases in the middle. CDR3 DNA: TGTGCCAGCAGCCCCCTTCGACAGTTCACTGAAGCTTTCTTT. Translation: CASSPLRQFTEAFF. The complete variable domain, with remaining parts taken from reference TRBV11-2 and TRBJ1-1, reads EAGVAQSPRYKIIEKRQSVAFWCNPISGHATLYWYQQILGQGPKLLIQFQNNGVVDDSQLPKDRFSAERLKGVDSTLKIQPAKLEDSAVYLCASSPLRQFTEAFFGQGTRLTVV.

V is TRBV29-1 and J is TRBJ2-5; maybe TRBD2 (6 bases). CDR3 size: 12 residues. Trimming removed 1 base at V and 7 bases at J, with 10 bases between. The germline CDR1 and CDR2 sequences are SQVTM and ANQGSEA. The CDR3 DNA reads TGCAGCGTTGAAGGGGGAGGTGGGACCCAGTACTTC. Its protein product is CSVEGGGGTQYF.

The chain couples TRBV30 to TRBJ2-7; TRBD2 agrees at 11 bases. The length of the CDR3 is 14 residues. CDR1 is GTSNPN and CDR2 is SVGIG in the germline V gene (reference sequence). Trimming removed 2 bases from V and 4 bases from J; junction bases left unmatched: 4. The CDR3 here is CAWSSSGGWYEQYF. The CDR3 region has the DNA TGTGCCTGGAGTTCTAGCGGGGGGTGGTACGAGCAGTACTTC.

V gene TRBV25-1 combines with J gene TRBJ1-5; D remains unclear. CDR1 MGHDK and CDR2 SYGVNS come from the germline V gene. Trimming cost V 5 bases and J 7 bases, with 12 bases left between them. The length of the CDR3 is 13 residues. The CDR3: CASSPTGVQPQHF. The CDR3 nucleotides are TGTGCCAGCAGTCCGACGGGTGTCCAGCCCCAGCATTTT.